A selection of T cell receptor beta chains follows, all from one sample in a study of shared clonotypes between healthy human individuals. Method: immunoSEQ multiplex PCR; TCRdb's copy keeps in-frame clones and lacks some. The data show about 180,000 clones, roughly 91% seen once. Input material: naive CD4+ T cells sorted from blood. These receptors all stem from a woman in her 30s in good health. CDR3s leave out the opening cysteine and the closing phenylalanine or tryptophan. The D gene is left open where the match is weak. Only part of the rows carry a size: once, few, many, or a class if the clone is expanded.

j_call clone_size d_call v_call cdr3_aa
TRBJ1-2 NA NA TRBV18 ASSPDLSGGYT
TRBJ1-2 NA TRBD1 TRBV27 ASRTTGGLGYT
TRBJ1-4 once NA TRBV29-1 SVEVVEKLF
TRBJ2-1 NA TRBD1 TRBV18 ASSPRTGRSSYNEQF
TRBJ2-5 NA NA TRBV9 ASSPGGGETQY
TRBJ2-1 once NA TRBV6-4 ATAGPSLNEQF
TRBJ1-2 NA TRBD1 TRBV6-5 ASLATGQDIYGYT
TRBJ2-1 NA TRBD2 TRBV28 ASSPGGEGQDEQF
TRBJ1-5 NA NA TRBV6-1 ASSETVYQPQH
TRBJ2-5 NA NA TRBV11-2 ASSYGPTRETQY
TRBJ2-7 once NA TRBV14 ASSQVRAYEQY
TRBJ2-2 NA NA TRBV28 ASIETRGTGELF
TRBJ2-7 NA TRBD2 TRBV25-1 ASSFHGLAGGYEQY
TRBJ2-2 NA NA TRBV11-2 ASSPRPGAGRAGELF
TRBJ2-7 NA NA TRBV10-2 ASSWDTYEQY
TRBJ2-7 NA NA TRBV29-1 SVATPYEQY
TRBJ1-5 NA NA TRBV4-1 ASSQGQRNHQPQH
TRBJ2-7 NA TRBD1 TRBV5-1 ASSERTGNYEQY
TRBJ1-1 NA TRBD1 TRBV18 ASSDTGTGKTEAF
TRBJ1-2 NA NA TRBV30 AWSVRANYGYT
TRBJ1-2 NA NA TRBV11-1 ASSLTENYGYT
TRBJ2-5 NA NA TRBV10-3 AIRRGETQY
TRBJ1-1 NA TRBD1 TRBV28 ASSLKTPGQGGTEAF
TRBJ2-5 NA NA TRBV7-7 ASSLGLIETQY
TRBJ2-1 NA NA TRBV30 AWTSRSYNEQF
TRBJ2-1 NA TRBD2 TRBV29-1 SVLSGLAVNEQF
TRBJ2-3 NA NA TRBV5-1 ASSPTGGEDTQY
TRBJ2-5 once NA TRBV19 ASSSFTGSQETQY
TRBJ2-5 NA NA TRBV28 ASSDATQETQY
TRBJ1-1 NA NA TRBV10-3 AIGNAGNSLGNTEAF
TRBJ1-3 NA NA TRBV7-9 ASNSPGNTIY
TRBJ2-7 NA NA TRBV6-5 ASMNSDLYEQY
TRBJ1-1 NA TRBD1 TRBV11-2 ASSSPELTGMNTEAF
TRBJ2-5 NA NA TRBV5-1 ASSSGTQETQY